Each of the 28 T cell receptor beta chains below was sequenced from the same sample in a study of a mutant IDH1 vaccine in newly diagnosed glioma. Assay: immunoSEQ multiplex PCR; the TCRdb copy retains only in-frame clones and omits some. The data show 59,000 or so clones, around 92% seen once. This sample's time point: baseline, week 1 (first vaccination visit). Treatment specified: pre-vaccination baseline after standard-of-care therapy. The sample here was PBMCs, taken from a glioma patient treated with radiotherapy, temozolomide or both. These receptors were collected from a man aged 45-65 years with glioma.

This rearrangement joins TRBV9 to TRBJ2-5; TRBD2 matches 9 bases. This CDR3 is built from 14 residues. V lost 4 bases, J lost 5 bases, and 6 bases stayed unmatched. The V gene's germline CDR1 is SGDLS and CDR2 YYNGEE. Here the CDR3 reads CASSISGSSETQYF. The CDR3 DNA reads TGTGCCAGCAGCATTAGCGGGAGTAGTGAGACCCAGTACTTC.

The chain couples TRBV25-1 to TRBJ2-5; D is possibly TRBD1 (6 bases). Deletions cut 5 bases from V and 0 bases from J, with 7 bases between. From germline, CDR1 is MGHDK and CDR2 SYGVNS. The CDR3 contains 13 residues. The CDR3 coding sequence is TGTGCCAGCAGTACAGGGAACCAAGAGACCCAGTACTTC. Translating gives CASSTGNQETQYF.

The CDR3: CASQKGQPNTGELFF. The DNA for the CDR3 is TGTGCCAGTCAGAAGGGACAACCGAACACCGGGGAGCTGTTTTTT. V usage is TRBV6-1 and J usage is TRBJ2-2; tentative D call: TRBD1 (6 bases). CDR1 is MNHNS and CDR2 is SASEGT in the germline V gene. V gave up 9 bases and J gave up 0 bases, with 14 bases separating them. The CDR3 has 15 residues.

The chain links TRBV5-4 to TRBJ2-7; 11 positions match TRBD1. The ends lost 3 bases at V and 2 bases at J; junction bases unmatched: 4. Germline CDR1 is SGHNT and CDR2 is YYREEE (reference sequence). There are 15 residues in the CDR3. CDR3 sequence reads: CASSSRDRGTYEQYF. CDR3 nucleotide sequence: TGTGCCAGCAGCTCACGGGACAGGGGGACCTACGAGCAGTACTTC.

This chain links TRBV5-5 with TRBJ1-3; D perhaps matches TRBD1 (5 bases). Between the trimmed V and J ends, which lost 9 bases and 2 bases, there was a span of 18 bases. Germline V gene data show CDR1 as SGHKS and CDR2 as YYEKEE (reference sequence). CDR3 length equals 15 residues. CDR3 amino acids: CATREALGTGNTIYF. Here the CDR3 DNA reads TGTGCCACCAGGGAGGCTCTCGGTACTGGAAACACCATATATTTT.

The rearrangement links TRBV18 to TRBJ2-7; TRBD2 is a possible D gene (6 bases). Germline V CDR1 and CDR2: KGHSH, LQKENI. CDR3 length equals 14 residues. The V end lost 6 bases, the J end lost 2 bases, and 14 bases lay between the germline ends. CDR3 sequence: CASSSGGVPYEQYF. The DNA for the CDR3 is TGTGCCAGCTCGTCCGGCGGGGTCCCCTACGAGCAGTACTTC.

V usage is TRBV5-1 and J usage is TRBJ2-1; 11 positions match TRBD1. V was clipped by 3 bases and J by 7 bases; unmatched bases: 12. The CDR3 covers 17 residues. Germline loops: CDR1 SGHRS, CDR2 YFSETQ. This chain's CDR3 is CASSYGQGASSLNEQFF. CDR3 nucleotides: TGCGCCAGCAGCTACGGACAGGGGGCATCGTCTCTTAATGAGCAGTTCTTC.

This chain joins TRBV6-5 and TRBJ2-3; D is unclear. CDR1 and CDR2 from the germline V gene are MNHEY and SVGAGI. The CDR3 runs 13 residues. V lost 4 bases and J lost 6, with 11 bases in between. The DNA of the CDR3 is TGTGCCAGCAGTTTCCAAATCGGGGATACGCAGTATTTT. This encodes CASSFQIGDTQYF.

The chain combines TRBV7-9 with TRBJ1-2, with D unresolved. V was shortened by 3 bases and J by 2 bases, with 7 bases between the two germline ends. The CDR3 consists of 13 residues. Germline CDR1 SEHNR, CDR2 FQNEAQ (reference sequence). For the CDR3, the DNA is TGTGCCAGCAGCTTCGCACGGAACTATGGCTACACCTTC. Its protein product is CASSFARNYGYTF.

The chain joins TRBV19 to TRBJ2-3, with D perhaps matching TRBD2 (6 bases). The CDR3 extends over 16 amino acids. V was trimmed by 5 bases and J by 1 base, leaving 16 bases between them. Germline V gene sequence: CDR1 LNHDA, CDR2 SQIVND (reference sequence). The CDR3 protein is CASSRQVGGGTDTQYF. The DNA for the CDR3 is TGTGCCAGTAGTCGCCAGGTCGGGGGAGGCACAGATACGCAGTATTTT.

This chain links TRBV6-4 with TRBJ2-7; D possibly corresponds to TRBD1 (5 bases). The germline gives CDR1 MRHNA, CDR2 SNTAGT. V lost 3 bases, J lost 4 bases, and 16 bases lay in between. CDR3 length equals 15 residues. The CDR3 bases are TGTGCCAGCAGTGAGGGGATCGACAGTGTGTACGAGCAGTACTTC. Protein: CASSEGIDSVYEQYF.

Here the CDR3 reads CASSPTSTGELFF. Written as DNA, the CDR3 is TGTGCCAGCAGCCCCACCTCGACCGGGGAGCTGTTTTTT. The gene calls are TRBV9 and TRBJ2-2; D gene ambiguous. The CDR3 is 13 amino acids. Germline CDR1 SGDLS, CDR2 YYNGEE. V shed 4 bases and J shed 5 bases, with 9 bases lying between them.

The V call is TRBV2, the J call TRBJ1-1; possible D gene TRBD1, 6 bases. V was pared by 5 bases and J by 1 base, with 8 bases between. The germline V gene has CDR1 SNHLY and CDR2 FYNNEI. The CDR3 totals 13 residues. CDR3 loop: CASSKGGNTEAFF. Here the CDR3 DNA reads TGTGCCAGCAGTAAGGGGGGGAACACTGAAGCTTTCTTT. Full variable domain (outside the CDR3, taken from reference TRBV2 and TRBJ1-1): EPEVTQTPSHQVTQMGQEVILRCVPISNHLYFYWYRQILGQKVEFLVSFYNNEISEKSEIFDDQFSVERPDGSNFTLKIRSTKLEDSAMYFCASSKGGNTEAFFGQGTRLTVV.

The rearrangement links TRBV28 to TRBJ2-7; D may match TRBD1 or TRBD2 (5 bases each). V was clipped by 6 bases and J by 3 bases, with 21 bases between them. Germline CDR1 is MDHEN and CDR2 is SYDVKM. This CDR3 region has 16 residues. The CDR3 bases are TGTGCCAGCAGGCCCCCCGGGGCGATCCGCCTCTACGAGCAGTACTTC. Residues: CASRPPGAIRLYEQYF.

This clone was counted a single time. The chain employs TRBV7-9 and TRBJ2-1; 11 bases are shared with TRBD2. Germline trimming cut 1 base from V and 0 bases from J; bases unmatched to any gene: 8. The CDR3 runs 19 residues. From germline, CDR1 is SEHNR and CDR2 FQNEAQ (reference sequence). The CDR3 is CASSLGGSTSGISYNEQFF. The DNA of the CDR3 is TGTGCCAGCAGCTTAGGGGGGTCGACTAGCGGGATCTCCTACAATGAGCAGTTCTTC.

A single count supports this clone. The chain links TRBV6-1 to TRBJ1-5; D is undetermined. Germline-derived CDR1 and CDR2 are MNHNS and SASEGT. The length of the CDR3 is 16 residues. With 4 bases removed from V and 3 bases from J, the gap between germline ends came to 16 bases. CDR3 in DNA: TGTGCCAGCAGTGGCCCGGGGAGTGATAACAATCAGCCCCAGCATTTT. Protein product: CASSGPGSDNNQPQHF.

The chain employs TRBV5-6 and TRBJ1-5; 9 positions match TRBD1. Looked up from germline, CDR1 is SGHDT and CDR2 is YYEEEE. J gave up 4 bases and V 4 bases, and 9 bases lay outside the gene matches. The length of the CDR3 is 16 residues. CDR3 nucleotide sequence: TGTGCCAGCAGCCGTGACAGGGGGGTTGCGAATCAGCCCCAGCATTTT. It translates to CASSRDRGVANQPQHF.

The rearrangement joins TRBV7-9 to TRBJ1-6; the D gene is possibly TRBD1 (5 bases). Between the trimmed V and J ends, which lost 3 bases and 10 bases, there was a span of 13 bases. Germline V gene lookup returns CDR1 SEHNR and CDR2 FQNEAQ (reference sequence). This CDR3 is built from 14 residues. CDR3 sequence reads: CASSFGGRESPLHF. CDR3 in DNA: TGTGCCAGCAGCTTCGGGGGAAGGGAATCACCCCTCCACTTT.

This chain uses TRBV2 with TRBJ2-1; D is possibly TRBD1 (8 bases). Trimming pared 6 bases from V and 1 base from J, leaving 28 bases between. CDR3 length equals 20 residues. CDR1 is SNHLY, CDR2 FYNNEI, per germline. CDR3 region: CASSKTGARVREFSYNEQFF. As DNA, the CDR3 is TGTGCCAGCAGCAAGACAGGGGCCCGGGTGCGGGAGTTTTCCTACAATGAGCAGTTCTTC.

This clone turned up a few times. This chain joins TRBV30 and TRBJ2-7; D is unclear. Germline V lookup: CDR1 GTSNPN, CDR2 SVGIG (reference sequence). The CDR3 is 11 residues long. The V and J ends lost 1 base and 5 bases respectively, with 6 bases between them. In DNA, the CDR3 is TGTGCCTGGAGTGCCCTGCACGAGCAGTACTTC. It is translated as CAWSALHEQYF.

The genes are TRBV10-2 and TRBJ2-4; no reliable D call. The V and J ends lost 2 bases and 0 bases respectively, with 20 bases between them. Germline CDR1 WSHSY, CDR2 SAAADI. The CDR3 spans 19 residues. The CDR3 coding sequence is TGCGCCAGCAGTGAGCGAACGACGCTCAAGCTCCTAGCCAAAAACATTCAGTACTTC. This encodes CASSERTTLKLLAKNIQYF.

The chain uses TRBV28 and TRBJ2-7, with 8 bases matching TRBD1. The CDR3 runs to 14 residues. Germline V gene data show CDR1 as MDHEN and CDR2 as SYDVKM. V lost 9 bases and J lost 2; bases outside the gene matches: 9. The CDR3 DNA reads as TGTGCCAGTGAGGCTACAGGGGGAACCTACGAGCAGTACTTC. Its protein is CASEATGGTYEQYF.

This chain connects TRBV30 to TRBJ1-5; D is unresolved. Trimming stripped 5 bases from V and 0 bases from J, with 5 bases between. Germline V CDR1 and CDR2: GTSNPN, SVGIG (reference sequence). The CDR3 spans 12 residues. Here the CDR3 DNA reads TGTGCCTGGGGGTATAGCAATCAGCCCCAGCATTTT. Its protein is CAWGYSNQPQHF.

The chain employs TRBV27 and TRBJ2-7, with 7 nucleotides matching TRBD1. The ends lost 5 bases at V and 2 bases at J; junction bases unmatched: 15. The V gene's germline CDR1 is MNHEY and CDR2 SMNVEV (reference sequence). CDR3 length: 17 amino acids. CDR3 sequence reads: CASSHLNSGTVTYEQYF. The CDR3 DNA reads as TGTGCCAGCAGTCACCTAAATTCGGGGACAGTTACCTACGAGCAGTACTTC.

The chain couples TRBV9 to TRBJ2-7, with a weak D call TRBD2 (6 bases). Germline V CDR1 and CDR2: SGDLS, YYNGEE. The CDR3 covers 14 residues. Trimming pared 10 bases from V and 5 bases from J, leaving 22 bases between. For the CDR3, the DNA is TGTGCCGGCTCAAGGGGCGGGACCCTCGACGAGCAGTACTTC. Translation gives CAGSRGGTLDEQYF.

The gene calls are TRBV29-1 and TRBJ2-5; a weak D match, TRBD1 (5 bases). V lost 3 bases, J lost 5 bases, and 13 bases lay in between. This CDR3 contains 13 residues. Germline assignment: CDR1 SQVTM and CDR2 ANQGSEA. The chain's CDR3 is CSVEAGPGETQYF. CDR3 DNA sequence: TGCAGCGTTGAGGCAGGCCCAGGGGAGACCCAGTACTTC.

This sequence joins TRBV7-9 and TRBJ2-4; 11 bases are shared with TRBD2. Losses at the gene ends were 1 base for V and 2 bases for J; bases not matched to a gene: 10. Germline CDR1 reads SEHNR; CDR2 reads FQNEAQ (reference sequence). This CDR3 has 19 amino acids. DNA for the CDR3: TGTGCCAGCAGCTTAGGGCTAGCGGGAGGTTCCCCCCCCAAAAACATTCAGTACTTC. Translating it yields CASSLGLAGGSPPKNIQYF.

In this sample, this clone turned up a few times. This sequence joins TRBV7-2 and TRBJ1-6, with D possibly TRBD1 on 5 matching bases. Looked up from germline, CDR1 is SGHTA and CDR2 is FQGNSA. Trimming removed 3 bases at V and 3 bases at J, with 18 bases between. The CDR3 has 18 residues. The CDR3, as DNA: TGTGCCAGCAGCTTCAGCGCAGGGATTGAGAACTATAATTCACCCCTCCACTTT. Translating it yields CASSFSAGIENYNSPLHF. Variable domain in full (rest from reference TRBV7-2 and TRBJ1-6): GAGVSQSPSNKVTEKGKDVELRCDPISGHTALYWYRQSLGQGLEFLIYFQGNSAPDKSGLPSDRFSAERTGGSVSTLTIQRTQQEDSAVYLCASSFSAGIENYNSPLHFGNGTRLTVT.